This TCR beta chain was found in a study of blood T cell repertoires in COVID-19. Study in general: The United States, Italy and Spain provided the acute and convalescent COVID-19 samples.

The data were produced by immunoSEQ multiplex PCR, yet TCRdb's version contains in-frame clones alone and is incomplete. The data show some 370,000 clones, around 83% seen once. This clone has ten or more counts. Sequencing was performed on PBMCs or T cells enriched from blood (not recorded which). The TCR originated in a woman in her fifties or sixties who had recovered from COVID-19.

The DNA for the CDR3 is TGTGCCAGCAGTACCCCTTCGACTAGCGGGAGAGGTGAGCAGTACTTC. It yields the protein CASSTPSTSGRGEQYF. The J gene is TRBJ2-7, the V gene TRBV28, with 12 bases lining up with TRBD2. The V segment lost 5 bases and the J segment 7 bases; nucleotides outside the gene matches: 12. Germline CDR1 MDHEN, CDR2 SYDVKM. The CDR3 is 16 amino acids.